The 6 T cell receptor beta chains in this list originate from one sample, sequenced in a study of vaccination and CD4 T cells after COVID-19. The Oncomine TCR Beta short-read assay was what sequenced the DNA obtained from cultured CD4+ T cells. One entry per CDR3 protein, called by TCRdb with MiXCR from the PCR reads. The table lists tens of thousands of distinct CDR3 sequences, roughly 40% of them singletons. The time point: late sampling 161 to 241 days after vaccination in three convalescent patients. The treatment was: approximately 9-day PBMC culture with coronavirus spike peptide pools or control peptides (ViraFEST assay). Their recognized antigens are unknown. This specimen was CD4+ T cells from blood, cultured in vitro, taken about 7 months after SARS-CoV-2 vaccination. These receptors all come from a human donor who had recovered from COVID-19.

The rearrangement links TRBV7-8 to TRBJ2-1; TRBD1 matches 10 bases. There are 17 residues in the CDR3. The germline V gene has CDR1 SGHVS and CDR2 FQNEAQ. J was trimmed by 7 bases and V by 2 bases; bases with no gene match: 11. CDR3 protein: CASSLSARQGAWNEQFF. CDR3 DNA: TGTGCCAGCAGCTTATCGGCTCGACAGGGGGCTTGGAATGAGCAGTTCTTC.

The CDR3 DNA sequence: TGTGCCAGCAGCTCCCAGCTGGGAAGCGGGACAGGGAAAACAGATACGCAGTATTTT. This translates into CASSSQLGSGTGKTDTQYF. This chain uses TRBV7-6 with TRBJ2-3, with TRBD1 identical over 9 bases. This CDR3 has 19 amino acids. J gave up 3 bases and V 4 bases, and 17 bases lay outside the gene matches. CDR1 is SGHVS and CDR2 is FNYEAQ in the germline V gene.

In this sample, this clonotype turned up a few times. The CDR3 sequence: CASSVRGDTEAFF. CDR3 nucleotides: TGTGCCAGCAGCGTCCGGGGGGACACTGAAGCTTTCTTT. The genes are TRBV7-3 and TRBJ1-1, with D possibly TRBD1 on 5 matching bases. The V gene lost 5 bases and the J gene lost 3 bases, with 10 bases spanning the gap. CDR3 size: 13 residues. Germline V CDR1 and CDR2: SGHTA, FQGTGA.

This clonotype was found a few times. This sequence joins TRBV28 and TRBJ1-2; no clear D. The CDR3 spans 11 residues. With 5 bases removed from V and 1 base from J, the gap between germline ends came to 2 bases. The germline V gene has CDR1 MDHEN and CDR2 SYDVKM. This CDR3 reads CASSDNYGYTF. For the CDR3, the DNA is TGTGCCAGCAGTGATAACTATGGCTACACCTTC.

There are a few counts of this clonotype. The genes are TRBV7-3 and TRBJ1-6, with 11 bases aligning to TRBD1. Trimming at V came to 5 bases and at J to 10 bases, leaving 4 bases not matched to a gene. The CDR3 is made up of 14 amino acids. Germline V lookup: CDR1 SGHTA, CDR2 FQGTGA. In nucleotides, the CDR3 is TGTGCCAGCAGCGTAGGACAGGGGGCCTCACCCCTCCACTTT. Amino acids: CASSVGQGASPLHF.

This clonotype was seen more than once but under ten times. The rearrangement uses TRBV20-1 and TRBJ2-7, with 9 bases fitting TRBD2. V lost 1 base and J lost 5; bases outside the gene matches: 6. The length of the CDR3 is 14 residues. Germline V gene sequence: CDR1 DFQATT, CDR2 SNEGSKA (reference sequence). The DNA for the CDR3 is TGCAGTGCTAGAGCCGGCGGGAGGGTCCACGAGCAGTACTTC. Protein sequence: CSARAGGRVHEQYF.